This TCR beta chain is drawn from a study of T cells in localized non-small cell lung cancer. This CDR3 contains 15 residues. Trimming took off 1 base at V and 0 bases at J, with 7 bases between the two ends. The germline V gene has CDR1 SGHRS and CDR2 YFSETQ. TCRdb's table, derived via immunoSEQ multiplex PCR, lists solely in-frame clones and lacks some. The sample holds tens of thousands of clones, approximately 84% seen once. Study results and caveats: Uninvolved adjacent lung showed higher T cell clonality than tumor. Detection in adjacent lung was observed for a median approximately 52 of the top 100 tumor clones. Only one tumor region was sequenced, so heterogeneity remains possible. Greater T cell density in blood accompanied longer overall survival.

Remarks on this clone: No antigen is known for it.

The TCR sequence derives from a female donor over 55 with stage I lung adenocarcinoma. The material was peripheral blood, obtained before any cancer treatment. The chain couples TRBV5-1 to TRBJ1-4; D uncertain. The chain's CDR3 is CASSLLSPTNEKLFF. The CDR3 DNA follows: TGCGCCAGCAGCTTGCTCTCACCAACTAATGAAAAACTGTTTTTT.